This T cell receptor beta chain was recorded in a study of blood T cell repertoires in COVID-19. Study-wide background: Material from acute and convalescent COVID-19 was sourced from the United States, Italy and Spain.

Per the original data handling: Amplified reference gene primers provided the basis for estimating nucleated cell counts. Sequenced by immunoSEQ multiplex PCR; TCRdb stores in-frame clones only, minus some. D and trimming come from the DNA, and the V and J calls and clone size come from that table. This table holds about 73,000 clones, more than 70% found once. Germline V gives CDR1 LNHDA, CDR2 SQIVND (reference sequence). V was shortened by 6 bases and J by 6 bases, with 18 bases between the two germline ends. This CDR3 comprises 15 residues. V and J are TRBV19 and TRBJ2-1; maybe TRBD2 (5 bases). Specimen: peripheral blood. This sequence was found in a man aged 50-59 years with active COVID-19. The CDR3 nucleotides read TGTGCCAGTAGCCCTGGCGGGTCGAAGATCAATGAGCAGTTCTTC. Translating gives CASSPGGSKINEQFF.